These T cell receptor beta chains were read from a single sample in a study of shared clonotypes between healthy human individuals. Sequenced by immunoSEQ multiplex PCR; TCRdb stores in-frame clones only, minus some. The sample shows approximately 720,000 clones, 92% of them seen only once. Specimen: naive CD8+ T cells sorted from blood. Receptors originate from a man in his thirties or forties in good health. Both conserved end residues are part of each CDR3. Fields, in order: V gene, J gene, clone size, D gene, CDR3 DNA, CDR3 protein. The D gene is left open where the match is weak. Rows give clone size only sometimes, using once, few, many, or a class for an expanded clone.

>TRBV7-2|TRBJ2-7|.|.
TGTGCCAGCAGCTTACACGACAACTACGAGCAGTACTTC
CASSLHDNYEQYF
>TRBV27|TRBJ1-5|.|.
TGTGCCAGCAGTTTGGCGGGGGTAAATCAGCCCCAGCATTTT
CASSLAGVNQPQHF
>TRBV27|TRBJ2-2|.|.
TGTGCCAGCAGTTTATCGCTAAACGCGAACACCGGGGAGCTGTTTTTT
CASSLSLNANTGELFF
>TRBV5-1|TRBJ2-2|.|TRBD2
TGCGCCAGCAGCTTGGCTGGGACTAGCGGCCGGGGGGAGCTGTTTTTT
CASSLAGTSGRGELFF
>TRBV4-3|TRBJ1-4|.|TRBD1
TGCGCCAGCAGCCAAGATGGTGGGACAGGGGAAGGAAAACTGTTTTTT
CASSQDGGTGEGKLFF
>TRBV7-9|TRBJ2-1|.|TRBD2
TGTGCCACTGACCTTAGCGGGAGATTGAATGAGCAGTTCTTC
CATDLSGRLNEQFF
>TRBV5-5|TRBJ2-7|.|.
TGTGCCAGCACCAGCCCCGGGAGTAACTACGAGCAGTACTTC
CASTSPGSNYEQYF
>TRBV6-5|TRBJ2-1|.|.
TGTGCCAGCAGTTACAGCAGGGAGCAGTTCTTC
CASSYSREQFF
>TRBV9|TRBJ2-7|.|.
TGTGCCAGCAGCCCCCGGGACTTCGCCTACGAGCAGTACTTC
CASSPRDFAYEQYF
>TRBV28|TRBJ1-4|.|.
TGTGCCAGCAGTTGGACAGTCGGAAAACTGTTTTTT
CASSWTVGKLFF
>TRBV28|TRBJ2-1|.|TRBD2
TGTGCCACGCTAGCGGGAGTAGGATACAATGAGCAGTTCTTC
CATLAGVGYNEQFF
>TRBV27|TRBJ2-3|.|.
TGTGCCAGCAGTTTAGGGGCCTTACACGCGAGGGATACGCAGTATTTT
CASSLGALHARDTQYF
>TRBV11-2|TRBJ1-4|.|TRBD1
TGTGCCAGCAGCCGATTACAGGGGGCGCAAGCCGAAAAACTGTTTTTT
CASSRLQGAQAEKLFF
>TRBV28|TRBJ1-1|.|TRBD1
TGTGCCAGCAGTCCCGACAGGGGTAACACTGAAGCTTTCTTT
CASSPDRGNTEAFF
>TRBV9|TRBJ1-2|.|.
TGTGCCAGCGGGAGGCGAACCGGCTACACCTTC
CASGRRTGYTF
>TRBV12-5|TRBJ2-1|.|.
TGTGCTAGTGGTTTGGGTCGGACAGCCCCCTACAATGAGCAGTTCTTC
CASGLGRTAPYNEQFF
>TRBV4-1|TRBJ1-5|.|.
TGCGCCAGCAGCCCAAAAGTGGGGTATCACCAGCCCCAGCATTTT
CASSPKVGYHQPQHF
>TRBV7-3|TRBJ2-7|.|.
TGTGCCAGCAGCTTACATCCCGGATCCTACGAGCAGTACTTC
CASSLHPGSYEQYF
>TRBV7-3|TRBJ2-7|.|.
TGTGCCAGCAGCCCAGGCGCGGGGTACGAGCAGTACTTC
CASSPGAGYEQYF
>TRBV5-1|TRBJ1-2|.|TRBD1
TGCGCCAGCAGCCTCAGGGACAGTCCTGGGTATGGCTACACCTTC
CASSLRDSPGYGYTF
>TRBV28|TRBJ1-1|.|TRBD1
TGTGCCAGCAGCTGGGACAGGTCAACTCTGAACACTGAAGCTTTCTTT
CASSWDRSTLNTEAFF
>TRBV7-9|TRBJ2-7|.|.
TGTGCCAGCAGCCGTACCGGGGGAGCGGTGTACGAGCAGTACTTC
CASSRTGGAVYEQYF
>TRBV19|TRBJ2-1|.|TRBD2
TGTGCCAGTAGTACATTTCAAAGCGGGAGGGCCTACAATGAGCAGTTCTTC
CASSTFQSGRAYNEQFF
>TRBV27|TRBJ2-7|.|.
TGTGCCAGCAGGGGGTCAGGGGGCGGGAGGGCCTTTCGGGAGCAGTACTTC
CASRGSGGGRAFREQYF
>TRBV4-1|TRBJ2-5|.|TRBD1
TGCGCCAGCAGCCAGGCGATACCGGGACAGGGAAATGGCGGGGAAGAGACCCAGTACTTC
CASSQAIPGQGNGGEETQYF
>TRBV6-1|TRBJ2-1|.|TRBD2
TGTGCCAGCAGCGATACTAGCGGGATGTACAATGAGCAGTTCTTC
CASSDTSGMYNEQFF
>TRBV29-1|TRBJ2-3|.|TRBD2
TGCAGCGTTGTCCTCCGGGGGGGGACAGATACGCAGTATTTT
CSVVLRGGTDTQYF
>TRBV28|TRBJ2-7|.|.
TGTGCCAGCAGTTCCAGCTACGAGCAGTACTTC
CASSSSYEQYF
>TRBV11-2|TRBJ2-5|.|.
TGTGCCAGCAGCTTAGGGGGCTCGGGGGAGACCCAGTACTTC
CASSLGGSGETQYF
>TRBV11-2|TRBJ1-1|.|.
TGTGCCAGCAGCTTAATGAACACTGAAGCTTTCTTT
CASSLMNTEAFF
>TRBV2|TRBJ2-1|.|TRBD1
TGTGCCAGCAAAGGCGGGACAGGGGTTTCCAATGAGCAGTTCTTC
CASKGGTGVSNEQFF
>TRBV4-1|TRBJ2-7|.|.
TGCGCCAGCAGCCAAGATCAGGGAAGGAGCTCCTACGAGCAGTACTTC
CASSQDQGRSSYEQYF
>TRBV10-3|TRBJ1-5|.|.
TGTGCCATCAGTGAGTCAGACCCAGGGAAACAGCCCCAGCATTTT
CAISESDPGKQPQHF
>TRBV7-8|TRBJ2-5|.|TRBD2
TGTGCCAGCAGCTTACCACGGGACGGGAGGGGTCAAGAGACCCAGTACTTC
CASSLPRDGRGQETQYF
>TRBV7-9|TRBJ1-1|.|.
TGTGCCAGCAGCTTACTCTCAGCCGAAGCTTTCTTT
CASSLLSAEAFF
>TRBV7-9|TRBJ2-7|once|TRBD2
TGTGCCAGCAGCAAGGGGACTAGCGGGAGGTACCTTTCGTCGCAGTACTTC
CASSKGTSGRYLSSQYF
>TRBV27|TRBJ2-1|.|.
TGTGCCACCATAAAGGGATTTGGAGGCTCCTACAATGAGCAGTTCTTC
CATIKGFGGSYNEQFF
>TRBV10-3|TRBJ2-7|.|.
TGTGCCATCAGTGAGGTCCCTTTCTCTGGGGAGCAGTACTTC
CAISEVPFSGEQYF
>TRBV19|TRBJ2-1|.|TRBD2
TGTGCCAGTACCCCCGGAGCGGGAGTTTACAATGAGCAGTTCTTC
CASTPGAGVYNEQFF
>TRBV7-8|TRBJ2-7|once|.
TGTGCCAGCTCAAGCGACCCCCGGGGACCCCAAACGGGTTACGAGCAGTACTTC
CASSSDPRGPQTGYEQYF
>TRBV27|TRBJ2-1|.|.
TGTGCCAGCGGCCGGGAAGACAATGAGCAGTTCTTC
CASGREDNEQFF
>TRBV6-5|TRBJ2-7|once|.
TGTGCCAGCAGCCCACCGGACCTCTCCGAGCAGTACTTC
CASSPPDLSEQYF
>TRBV18|TRBJ2-2|.|.
TGTGCCAGCTCACCAATCTCGGAATTCGAACTGAACACCGGGGAGCTGTTTTTT
CASSPISEFELNTGELFF
>TRBV10-2|TRBJ2-7|.|.
TGCGCCAGCAGTGATATGGGCTCCGAGCAGTACTTC
CASSDMGSEQYF
>TRBV7-9|TRBJ2-1|few|.
TGTGCCAGCAGATATGGCTGGGGGGGCGTCAACAATGAGCAGTTCTTC
CASRYGWGGVNNEQFF
>TRBV19|TRBJ1-5|.|.
TGTGCCAGTAGTATAGACGACTGGGAGCCCCAGCATTTT
CASSIDDWEPQHF
>TRBV9|TRBJ2-3|few|.
TGTGCCAGCAGCGTAGTTTCAGATACGCAGTATTTT
CASSVVSDTQYF
>TRBV5-1|TRBJ1-4|.|.
TGCGCCAGCAGCTTGGAAAGCCCGAGAGGGGAAAAACTGTTTTTT
CASSLESPRGEKLFF
>TRBV6-5|TRBJ2-7|few|.
TGTGCCAGCAGCCACGGCTGGGACGAGCAGTACTTC
CASSHGWDEQYF
>TRBV5-6|TRBJ2-7|.|.
TGTGCCAGCAGCTTGGGCGGGGTCGAGCAGTACTTC
CASSLGGVEQYF
>TRBV5-1|TRBJ2-1|.|TRBD2
TGCGCCAGCAGCTTGTCTGGGGCGAGCGGGAGGCCCTACAATGAGCAGTTCTTC
CASSLSGASGRPYNEQFF
>TRBV4-1|TRBJ2-3|.|.
TGCGCCAGCAGCCAAGGGGTAGGCACAGATACGCAGTATTTT
CASSQGVGTDTQYF
>TRBV10-2|TRBJ2-1|many|TRBD2
TGCGCCAGCAGTGAGCGGGAGGCCTACAATGAGCAGTTCTTC
CASSEREAYNEQFF